This T cell receptor beta chain originates from a study of cytomegalovirus exposure and HLA in healthy donors. The donors were healthy bone marrow donors. The PCR employed 60 Vbeta primers together with 13 Jbeta primers. Data came from immunoSEQ multiplex PCR; TCRdb stores just in-frame clones and leaves some out. The sample holds around 130,000 clones; about 79% are singletons and the top ten take 2% to 2.5%. The CDR3 has 15 amino acids. Trimming left V 6 bases short and J 4 bases short, with 16 bases between. Germline-derived CDR1 and CDR2 are MNHEY and SMNVEV (reference sequence). The sequence was collected from a young man in good health and CMV-seronegative. The chain recombines TRBV27 with TRBJ1-3; D may be TRBD1 (6 bases). Material for sequencing was PBMCs. The CDR3, as DNA: TGTGCCAGCAGGGGAGGGGGGCCTCTGGGAAACACCATATATTTT. As protein: CASRGGGPLGNTIYF.